The entry below describes one T cell receptor (beta chain). At one boundary the junction diverges from the germline segment, which might be a read error. The data originate from a study of CD8 T cells in Susac syndrome. This CDR3 is 18 amino acids long. Germline assignment: CDR1 SSHAT and CDR2 FNYEAQ (reference sequence). Reverse transcription of roughly 0.5 to 1 ug RNA was performed with random hexamers. TCRdb reprocessed the immunoSEQ multiplex PCR reads via MiXCR and lists one record per CDR3 protein. This table holds around 160,000 distinct CDR3 sequences, 90% to 95% found once. The sequenced sample consisted of CD4+ T cells from PBMCs. This receptor was taken from a human donor in good health. This chain uses TRBV7-7 with TRBJ2-5; TRBD2 matches 11 bases. The CDR3 coding sequence is TGTGCTAGCAGCTTAGTGGCTAGCGGGGGGCCAGGGCAAGAGACCCAGTACTTC. Residues: CASSLVASGGPGQETQYF.